This T cell receptor (beta chain) originates from a study of shared clonotypes between healthy human individuals. This clone has a single count. The CDR3 loop spans 14 amino acids. CDR1 is SGHTA and CDR2 is FQGTGA in the germline V gene. V was trimmed by 8 bases and J by 9 bases, leaving 21 bases between them. CD4+ cells underwent separation, giving CD45RA+ naive and CD45RA-negative memory subsets. The data were produced by immunoSEQ multiplex PCR, yet TCRdb's version contains in-frame clones alone and is incomplete. The sample holds over a million clones, roughly 74% seen once. The sample was memory CD4+ T cells from PBMCs. Described subset: CD45RA-negative fraction. The rearrangement joins TRBV7-3 to TRBJ2-3, with D unresolved. The source of this sequence is a young man in good health. Some clones in this sample may be carry-over from other donors' samples. The CDR3 DNA follows: TGTGCCAGCGGCCCTTTTCGACGGTCGGCGACGCAGTATTTT. Amino acid sequence: CASGPFRRSATQYF.